These T cell receptor beta chains were read from a single sample in a study of CD8 T cells in Susac syndrome. Each CDR3 protein gets one entry after TCRdb re-called the immunoSEQ multiplex PCR reads with MiXCR. The data contain tens of thousands of distinct CDR3 sequences, about 92% of them singletons. Sample: CD4+ T cells from PBMCs. The receptors come from a human donor with Susac syndrome. Each CDR3 is given with its conserved first and last residue. The D gene is left open where the match is weak. Clone size appears in some rows only: once, few, many, or a class for an expanded clone.

d_gene	v_gene	abundance	j_gene	CDR3aa	CDR3nt
NA	TRBV3-1	NA	TRBJ2-4	CASSQAFSWTAKNIQYF	TGTGCCAGCAGCCAAGCCTTCTCATGGACGGCCAAAAACATTCAGTACTTC
NA	TRBV28	NA	TRBJ2-7	CASSPVPGSQYF	TGTGCCAGCTCCCCGGTCCCTGGATCGCAGTACTTC
NA	TRBV19	NA	TRBJ2-1	CASSSIGGSSYNEQFF	TGTGCCAGTAGTTCAATAGGGGGGAGCTCCTACAATGAGCAGTTCTTC
NA	TRBV24-1	NA	TRBJ1-2	CATSAANYGYTF	TGTGCCACCAGTGCTGCTAACTATGGCTACACCTTC
NA	TRBV7-6	NA	TRBJ1-1	CASSLDQMNTEAFF	TGTGCCAGCAGTTTGGACCAAATGAACACTGAAGCTTTCTTT
TRBD1	TRBV25-1	NA	TRBJ2-7	CASSETGTGAYEQYF	TGTGCCAGCAGTGAGACCGGGACAGGGGCGTACGAGCAGTACTTC
NA	TRBV28	NA	TRBJ2-5	CASSRRVSRQETQYF	TGTGCCAGCAGTCGCAGGGTTAGCCGGCAAGAGACCCAGTACTTC
NA	TRBV27	NA	TRBJ2-5	CASSPTGWRETQYF	TGTGCCAGCAGTCCCACGGGTTGGAGGGAGACCCAGTACTTC
NA	TRBV5-4	NA	TRBJ2-5	CASSLKSGDETQYF	TGTGCCAGCAGCTTGAAGTCAGGGGACGAGACCCAGTACTTC
NA	TRBV6-1	few	TRBJ2-1	CASSTRTGKQFF	TGTGCCAGCAGCACCCGGACTGGTAAGCAGTTCTTC
NA	TRBV5-1	NA	TRBJ2-7	CASSSTLSEQYF	TGCGCCAGCAGCTCCACCCTTTCCGAGCAGTACTTC
NA	TRBV12-3/TRBV12-4	NA	TRBJ2-1	CASIQGGSRSHEQFF	TGTGCCAGCATCCAAGGGGGGAGTAGGTCCCATGAGCAGTTCTTC
NA	TRBV15	NA	TRBJ2-1	CATSRDPSGSRQFF	TGTGCCACCAGCAGAGATCCCTCTGGGAGCAGGCAGTTCTTC
NA	TRBV24-1	once	TRBJ2-1	CATSDSNRTGWRYNEQFF	TGTGCCACCAGTGACTCCAACCGTACAGGGTGGCGCTACAATGAGCAGTTCTTC
TRBD1	TRBV29-1	NA	TRBJ1-2	CSVRTGGNYGYTF	TGCAGCGTAAGGACAGGGGGCAACTATGGCTACACCTTC
NA	TRBV6-5	NA	TRBJ1-2	CASSYKNGYTF	TGTGCCAGCAGTTACAAGAACGGCTACACCTTC
NA	TRBV18	NA	TRBJ2-7	CACSPSQGYEQYF	TGTGCCTGCTCACCTTCACAAGGCTACGAGCAGTACTTC
TRBD2	TRBV6-1	NA	TRBJ2-1	CASRLTSGNVVMKHEQFF	TGTGCCAGCAGACTGACTAGCGGGAATGTGGTGATGAAACATGAGCAGTTCTTC
TRBD1	TRBV4-3	NA	TRBJ2-1	CASSANSGQEQFF	TGCGCCAGCAGCGCTAACTCGGGACAGGAGCAGTTCTTC
NA	TRBV12-5	NA	TRBJ1-1	CASALGRLRSGTEAFF	TGTGCTAGTGCCCTGGGAAGGCTGAGGAGCGGCACTGAAGCTTTCTTT
TRBD1	TRBV5-1	NA	TRBJ1-1	CASSPQGVLNTEAFF	TGCGCCAGCAGCCCGCAGGGGGTACTGAACACTGAAGCTTTCTTT
NA	TRBV6-2/TRBV6-3	NA	TRBJ2-4	CASSPLREGVLLAKNIQYF	TGTGCCAGCAGCCCACTCCGGGAAGGGGTCCTACTAGCCAAAAACATTCAGTACTTC
NA	TRBV7-2	NA	TRBJ1-2	CASSPRTGIDYGYTF	TGTGCCAGCAGCCCGCGAACAGGGATTGACTATGGCTACACCTTC
TRBD2	TRBV5-1	once	TRBJ2-7	CASSALAGGSYEQYF	TGCGCCAGCAGCGCGCTAGCGGGAGGATCCTACGAGCAGTACTTC
NA	TRBV15	NA	TRBJ2-3	CATSGSRALDTQYF	TGTGCCACCAGCGGGAGTAGAGCTTTAGATACGCAGTATTTT
NA	TRBV12-3/TRBV12-4	NA	TRBJ2-1	CASRPQGSMAYNEQFF	TGTGCCAGCCGCCCCCAAGGCTCAATGGCCTACAATGAGCAGTTCTTC
NA	TRBV27	NA	TRBJ2-7	CASRSQGLYEQYF	TGTGCCAGCCGCAGCCAAGGACTTTACGAGCAGTACTTC
TRBD2	TRBV6-2/TRBV6-3	NA	TRBJ2-6	CASSFGTSGKGPVLTF	TGTGCCAGCAGCTTCGGGACTAGCGGGAAAGGTCCCGTCCTGACTTTC
TRBD2	TRBV25-1	NA	TRBJ2-3	CASSAPLAAQYF	TGTGCCAGCAGTGCCCCCCTAGCGGCCCAGTATTTT
TRBD1	TRBV19	once	TRBJ1-4	CASRARSGQKNEKLFF	TGTGCCAGTAGGGCCCGTTCGGGACAGAAGAATGAAAAACTGTTTTTT
NA	TRBV3-1	NA	TRBJ2-7	CASSSWGVGGGNYEQYF	TGTGCCAGCAGCTCATGGGGGGTTGGTGGCGGGAACTACGAGCAGTACTTC
NA	TRBV19	NA	TRBJ2-3	CASSTPGNTQYF	TGTGCCAGTAGTACCCCGGGGAATACGCAGTATTTT
TRBD1	TRBV5-6	NA	TRBJ1-2	CASSGWTGNQDGYTF	TGTGCCAGCAGCGGATGGACAGGTAATCAAGATGGCTACACCTTC
NA	TRBV28	NA	TRBJ2-7	CASTTSSYEQYF	TGTGCCAGCACAACCAGCTCCTACGAGCAGTACTTC
NA	TRBV12-3/TRBV12-4	NA	TRBJ1-2	CASSSGEGYTF	TGTGCCAGCAGTTCTGGGGAGGGCTACACCTTC
NA	TRBV18	once	TRBJ1-3	CASSPPPFPGNTIYF	TGTGCCAGCTCACCACCTCCTTTCCCGGGAAACACCATATATTTT
NA	TRBV12-3/TRBV12-4	NA	TRBJ1-5	CASSPGGGLFSNQPQHF	TGTGCCAGCAGTCCCGGGGGCGGGCTGTTTAGCAATCAGCCCCAGCATTTT
NA	TRBV6-2/TRBV6-3	NA	TRBJ2-3	CASSNRADTQYF	TGTGCCAGCAGCAACAGGGCAGATACGCAGTATTTT
TRBD2	TRBV29-1	NA	TRBJ2-7	CSAMTSGSGVYEQYF	TGCAGCGCGATGACTAGCGGGAGTGGAGTCTACGAGCAGTACTTC
NA	TRBV12-5	NA	TRBJ1-5	CASDRDVNNQPQHF	TGTGCTAGTGACAGGGACGTGAACAATCAGCCCCAGCATTTT
NA	TRBV6-6	few	TRBJ1-2	CASIVWGAYGYTF	TGTGCCAGCATAGTGTGGGGAGCCTATGGCTACACCTTC
NA	TRBV18	once	TRBJ2-7	CASSPSLNVGDYEQYF	TGTGCCAGCTCACCAAGCCTAAATGTCGGGGACTACGAGCAGTACTTC
NA	TRBV5-1	NA	TRBJ1-5	CASSLEGTSYQPQHF	TGCGCCAGCAGCTTGGAGGGCACGTCGTATCAGCCCCAGCATTTT
NA	TRBV19	NA	TRBJ1-4	CASTSGVGAASEKLFF	TGTGCCAGTACGAGCGGCGTTGGGGCAGCTAGTGAAAAACTGTTTTTT
NA	TRBV6-2/TRBV6-3	NA	TRBJ1-2	CASSYGTLSVGGYTF	TGTGCCAGCAGTTACGGCACCCTATCTGTAGGTGGCTACACCTTC
NA	TRBV20-1	NA	TRBJ1-2	CSARGTNYGYTF	TGCAGTGCTAGGGGGACAAACTATGGCTACACCTTC
TRBD1	TRBV20-1	NA	TRBJ1-2	CSARRDRGLGYTF	TGCAGTGCTAGAAGGGACAGGGGGCTTGGCTACACCTTC
TRBD2	TRBV28	once	TRBJ2-4	CASSRPLAGGKNIQYF	TGTGCCAGCAGTCGTCCACTAGCGGGAGGTAAAAACATTCAGTACTTC
NA	TRBV3-1	NA	TRBJ2-1	CASSASRRREQFF	TGTGCCAGCAGCGCCTCTAGGAGGAGGGAGCAGTTCTTC
TRBD1	TRBV27	once	TRBJ2-5	CASSGTGRTQYF	TGTGCCAGCTCTGGGACAGGACGGACCCAGTACTTC